The 22 T cell receptor beta chains below come from one sample, sequenced in a study of Ad26.COV2.S vaccination and SARS-CoV-2 variants. The data were produced by immunoSEQ multiplex PCR, yet TCRdb's version contains in-frame clones alone and is incomplete. The data contain about 350,000 clones, roughly 90% of them singletons. As for treatment: roughly 18 received Ad26.COV2.S at low or high dose, single or two shots; 5 received placebo; per-sample allocation not given. Specimens were obtained on day 63 following the first vaccine or placebo injection. The sample in question was peripheral blood, obtained in a trial of Ad26.COV2.S vaccine versus placebo. The receptors stem from a person aged 18-65 years who received the Ad26.COV2.S COVID-19 vaccine or a placebo.

This chain links TRBV29-1 with TRBJ2-3; 9 nucleotides line up with TRBD1. This CDR3 region has 16 residues. Unmatched junction bases numbered 14, after V lost 7 bases and J lost 3 bases. Germline CDR1 reads SQVTM; CDR2 reads ANQGSEA. The CDR3 DNA follows: TGCAGCGGAGAAGGGGACAGGGAGGGAGAGACAGATACGCAGTATTTT. This sequence encodes CSGEGDREGETDTQYF.

V usage is TRBV6-5 and J usage is TRBJ1-4; perhaps TRBD1 as D (5 bases). The germline V gene has CDR1 MNHEY and CDR2 SVGAGI. Between the trimmed V and J ends, which lost 9 bases and 5 bases, there was a span of 16 bases. This CDR3 is 14 amino acids long. CDR3 amino acids: CASRSGGTNEKLFF. The CDR3 DNA reads TGTGCCAGTCGCTCGGGGGGGACCAATGAAAAACTGTTTTTT.

Only one count was recorded for this clone. The sample has other DNA sequences that encode this CDR3 too. V is TRBV9 and J is TRBJ2-5; D not resolved. CDR3 size: 13 residues. Germline lookup yields CDR1 SGDLS and CDR2 YYNGEE. The V gene lost 0 bases and the J gene lost 2 bases, with 5 bases spanning the gap. CDR3 in amino acids: CASSVGGQETQYF. DNA for the CDR3: TGTGCCAGCAGCGTAGGAGGTCAAGAGACCCAGTACTTC.

V gene TRBV4-2 combines with J gene TRBJ1-1; no firm D call. Trimming cost V 5 bases and J 0 bases, with 10 bases left between them. There are 14 residues in the CDR3. The germline V gene encodes CDR1 LGHNA and CDR2 YNFKEQ. The CDR3: CASSLRDLNTEAFF. The CDR3 nucleotides read TGTGCCAGCAGCTTGCGGGATTTGAACACTGAAGCTTTCTTT.

The V and J genes are TRBV6-2 or TRBV6-3 and TRBJ1-5; 7 nucleotides agree with TRBD1. V trimming: 6 bases; J trimming: 0 bases; junction bases outside the gene matches: 14. Germline V CDR1 and CDR2: MNHEY, SVGEGT. The length of the CDR3 is 18 residues. The CDR3 sequence is CASRPPAGTVYSNQPQHF. CDR3 DNA: TGTGCCAGCAGGCCTCCAGCTGGGACAGTCTATAGCAATCAGCCCCAGCATTTT.

The genes are TRBV19 and TRBJ1-2, with D hard to call. Germline-derived CDR1 and CDR2 are LNHDA and SQIVND (reference sequence). The CDR3 spans 16 residues. Trimming removed 5 bases at V and 2 bases at J, with 18 bases between. This CDR3 reads CASSSRYEFTNYGYTF. CDR3 coding DNA: TGTGCCAGTAGTTCCCGCTATGAATTTACCAACTATGGCTACACCTTC.

The J gene is TRBJ1-1, the V gene TRBV27, with no clear D. V shed 6 bases and J shed 3 bases, with 14 bases lying between them. The V gene's germline CDR1 is MNHEY and CDR2 SMNVEV (reference sequence). The CDR3 runs to 14 residues. The CDR3 is CASSRKLVDTEAFF. In DNA form, the CDR3 reads TGTGCCAGCAGCCGAAAGCTTGTGGACACTGAAGCTTTCTTT.

The genes are TRBV4-3 and TRBJ1-1; 8 nucleotides align to TRBD1. The germline CDR1 and CDR2 sequences are LGHNA and YSLEER. The junction had 6 bases not matched to a gene; V was cut back by 2 bases and J by 4 bases. This CDR3 contains 15 residues. Here the CDR3 reads CASSQNQGAITEAFF. CDR3 DNA: TGCGCCAGCAGCCAAAACCAGGGGGCTATCACTGAAGCTTTCTTT.

This chain joins TRBV9 and TRBJ2-3; 7 positions agree with TRBD1. Germline assignment: CDR1 SGDLS and CDR2 YYNGEE. There are 15 residues in the CDR3. Trimming at V came to 0 bases and at J to 2 bases, leaving 3 bases not matched to a gene. DNA for the CDR3: TGTGCCAGCAGCGTAGAGGGACAGAACACAGATACGCAGTATTTT. Translation gives CASSVEGQNTDTQYF.

Comments on this clone: The junction differs from germline at one of its ends, possibly a read error. The gene calls are TRBV11-2 and TRBJ2-1; 7 nucleotides align to TRBD2. The length of the CDR3 is 15 residues. Germline CDR1 reads SGHAT; CDR2 reads FQNNGV. CDR3 in amino acids: CASSLAGLWGDEQFF. The CDR3 DNA reads TGTGCCAGCAGTTTAGCGGGCCTTTGGGGGGATGAGCAGTTCTTC. Full variable domain (rest looked up from reference TRBV11-2 and TRBJ2-1): EAGVAQSPRYKIIEKRQSVAFWCNPISGHATLYWYQQILGQGPKLLIQFQNNGVVDDSQLPKDRFSAERLKGVDSTLKIQPAKLEDSAVYLCASSLAGLWGDEQFFGPGTRLTVL.

This clone was seen a handful of times. The sample contains more than one DNA sequence encoding this CDR3. This sequence joins TRBV7-2 and TRBJ1-6; 7 nucleotides align to TRBD1. Unmatched junction bases numbered 3, after V lost 0 bases and J lost 7 bases. Germline V CDR1 and CDR2: SGHTA, FQGNSA. This CDR3 is 15 amino acids long. The DNA of the CDR3 is TGTGCCAGCAGCTTAGCTCAGGGGGTGAATTCACCCCTCCACTTT. Residues: CASSLAQGVNSPLHF.

The chain employs TRBV24-1 and TRBJ2-1; D remains unclear. The V end was cut by 3 bases, the J end by 7 bases, with 18 bases between. CDR3 length: 16 residues. CDR1 and CDR2 (germline): KGHDR, SFDVKD. The CDR3 bases are TGTGCCACCAGTGATCCCGAAATAGCCTCAGCGAATGAGCAGTTCTTC. Encoded protein: CATSDPEIASANEQFF.

This clone was counted between two and nine times. V and J are TRBV28 and TRBJ1-6, with 12 nucleotides matching TRBD1. The germline V gene has CDR1 MDHEN and CDR2 SYDVKM. The V gene end was trimmed by 6 bases and the J gene end by 4 bases; junction bases not matched to a gene: 13. The CDR3 totals 19 residues. CDR3 region: CASRGQGALQDFYNSPLHF. CDR3 DNA sequence: TGTGCCAGCAGGGGACAGGGGGCTCTCCAGGATTTTTATAATTCACCCCTCCACTTT. Full variable domain (outside the CDR3, taken from reference TRBV28 and TRBJ1-6): DVKVTQSSRYLVKRTGEKVFLECVQDMDHENMFWYRQDPGLGLRLIYFSYDVKMKEKGDIPEGYSVSREKKERFSLILESASTNQTSMYLCASRGQGALQDFYNSPLHFGNGTRLTVT.

The rearrangement uses TRBV5-1 and TRBJ2-3; 7 positions agree with TRBD2. Unmatched junction bases numbered 8, after V lost 4 bases and J lost 0 bases. The germline V gene has CDR1 SGHRS and CDR2 YFSETQ. The CDR3 sequence is 16 residues long. For the CDR3, the DNA is TGCGCCAGCAGCGGGAGGGACGCCCCTAGCACAGATACGCAGTATTTT. It codes for CASSGRDAPSTDTQYF.

A single count supports this clone. The V and J genes are TRBV19 and TRBJ1-6, with D unresolved. This CDR3 has 14 residues. V dropped 3 bases and J dropped 6 bases, with 9 bases sitting between them. Per germline, CDR1 LNHDA and CDR2 SQIVND (reference sequence). In nucleotides, the CDR3 is TGTGCCAGTAGTATTAGGACTCCTAATTCACCCCTCCACTTT. Residues: CASSIRTPNSPLHF. Full variable domain (rest looked up from reference TRBV19 and TRBJ1-6): DGGITQSPKYLFRKEGQNVTLSCEQNLNHDAMYWYRQDPGQGLRLIYYSQIVNDFQKGDIAEGYSVSREKKESFPLTVTSAQKNPTAFYLCASSIRTPNSPLHFGNGTRLTVT.

The chain employs TRBV2 and TRBJ2-2, with 7 positions matching TRBD2. Looked up from germline, CDR1 is SNHLY and CDR2 is FYNNEI. The ends lost 6 bases at V and 6 bases at J; junction bases unmatched: 7. The CDR3 has 14 amino acids. The CDR3 bases are TGTGCCAGCAGCGTGGGAGGGCAGGCCGGGGAGCTGTTTTTT. Its translation: CASSVGGQAGELFF.

The rearrangement joins TRBV15 to TRBJ2-1, with TRBD2 identical over 9 bases. Germline CDR1 reads LNHNV; CDR2 reads YYDKDF (reference sequence). The CDR3 extends over 15 amino acids. Trimming cost V 3 bases and J 4 bases; bases outside gene matches: 4. The CDR3 loop is CATSRVAGAYNEQFF. DNA for the CDR3: TGTGCCACCAGCAGGGTAGCGGGAGCTTACAATGAGCAGTTCTTC. Filled out from reference TRBV15 and TRBJ2-1, the complete variable domain reads DAMVIQNPRYQVTQFGKPVTLSCSQTLNHNVMYWYQQKSSQAPKLLFHYYDKDFNNEADTPDNFQSRRPNTSFCFLDIRSPGLGDTAMYLCATSRVAGAYNEQFFGPGTRLTVL.

CDR3 sequence: CASSFFGGGSTEAFF. CDR3 sequence (DNA): TGTGCCAGCAGCTTCTTTGGGGGGGGGAGCACTGAAGCTTTCTTT. The V and J genes are TRBV6-2 or TRBV6-3 and TRBJ1-1; tentatively, D is TRBD1 (5 bases). The CDR3 runs to 15 residues. The V and J ends lost 6 bases and 4 bases respectively, with 18 bases between them. The germline V gene encodes CDR1 MNHEY and CDR2 SVGEGT.

The chain couples TRBV19 to TRBJ1-1; D might be TRBD1 (6 bases). The CDR3 contains 14 residues. Germline V gene lookup returns CDR1 LNHDA and CDR2 SQIVND (reference sequence). Trimming stripped 2 bases from V and 0 bases from J, with 7 bases between. DNA for the CDR3: TGTGCCAGTAGTATACCAGGGGTGAACACTGAAGCTTTCTTT. Amino acid sequence: CASSIPGVNTEAFF.

This sequence joins TRBV13 and TRBJ2-2, with 11 bases aligning to TRBD2. This CDR3 contains 19 residues. The germline CDR1 and CDR2 sequences are PRHDT and FYEKMQ (reference sequence). The junction had 14 bases not matched to a gene; V was cut back by 1 base and J by 7 bases. CDR3 in amino acids: CASSLASPLAGAPVGELFF. In DNA form, the CDR3 reads TGTGCCAGCAGCTTAGCCTCCCCACTAGCGGGAGCTCCGGTCGGGGAGCTGTTTTTT.

The chain joins TRBV15 to TRBJ1-2, with D possibly TRBD1 on 5 matching bases. This CDR3 spans 14 amino acids. Trimming stripped 1 base from V and 3 bases from J, with 9 bases between. CDR1 and CDR2 (germline): LNHNV, YYDKDF (reference sequence). The CDR3 coding sequence is TGTGCCACCAGCAGAGGCCAGGGAGACTATGGCTACACCTTC. It yields the protein CATSRGQGDYGYTF.

The chain couples TRBV28 to TRBJ2-2, with D possibly being TRBD1 or TRBD2 (7 bases each). CDR1 and CDR2 from the germline V gene are MDHEN and SYDVKM. Trimming cost V 4 bases and J 6 bases, with 18 bases left between them. The CDR3 sequence is 16 residues long. CDR3 region: CASSSTSPTGAGELFF. For the CDR3, the DNA is TGTGCCAGCAGTTCGACTAGCCCTACAGGGGCCGGGGAGCTGTTTTTT.